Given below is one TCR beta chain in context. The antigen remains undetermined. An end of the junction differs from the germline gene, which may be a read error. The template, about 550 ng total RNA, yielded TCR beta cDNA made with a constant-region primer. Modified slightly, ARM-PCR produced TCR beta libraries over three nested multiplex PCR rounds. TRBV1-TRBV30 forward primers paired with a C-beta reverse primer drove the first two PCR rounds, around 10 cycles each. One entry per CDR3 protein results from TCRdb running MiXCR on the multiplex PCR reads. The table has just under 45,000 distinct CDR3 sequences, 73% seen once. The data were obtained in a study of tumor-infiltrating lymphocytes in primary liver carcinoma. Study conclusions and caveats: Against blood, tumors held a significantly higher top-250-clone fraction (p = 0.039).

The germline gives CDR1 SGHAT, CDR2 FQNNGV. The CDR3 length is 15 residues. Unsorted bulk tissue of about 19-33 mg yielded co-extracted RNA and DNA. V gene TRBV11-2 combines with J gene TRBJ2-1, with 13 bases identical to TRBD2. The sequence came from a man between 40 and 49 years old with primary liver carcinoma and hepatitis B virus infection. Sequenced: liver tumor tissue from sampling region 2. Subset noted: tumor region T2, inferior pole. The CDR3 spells CANSPGLAGPDEQSF. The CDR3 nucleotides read TGTGCCAACAGCCCGGGACTAGCGGGACCCGATGAGCAGTCCTTC.